A selection of T cell receptor beta chains follows, all from one sample in a study of preoperative IRX-2 immunotherapy in early breast cancer. Measured with immunoSEQ multiplex PCR; TCRdb has only the in-frame clones, and not every one. Of around 60,000 clones in the sample, roughly 95% were seen once. Sampling was conducted from a patient treated with IRX-2 immunotherapy. The receptor source for this set is a human donor with breast cancer. CDR3s include the opening cysteine and the closing phenylalanine or tryptophan. The D gene is left open where the match is weak. A clone size is listed for some rows: how often the clone was seen (once, few, many), or a class if it is expanded.

len	v_gene	d_gene	j_gene	abundance	CDR3aa	CDR3nt
11	TRBV20-1	-	TRBJ2-7	-	CSATLFYEQYF	TGCAGTGCTACACTTTTCTACGAGCAGTACTTC
13	TRBV5-6	-	TRBJ1-2	once	CASTDGLEYGYTF	TGTGCCAGCACTGACGGACTGGAATATGGCTACACCTTC
14	TRBV28	-	TRBJ2-3	-	CASSPPAPADTQYF	TGTGCCAGCAGTCCACCAGCTCCGGCAGATACGCAGTATTTT
14	TRBV28	-	TRBJ1-5	-	CASSLMVGDQPQHF	TGTGCCAGCAGTTTAATGGTCGGAGATCAGCCCCAGCATTTT
18	TRBV5-8	TRBD1	TRBJ1-2	-	CASSTRHAEGQDPYGYTF	TGTGCCAGCAGCACTCGACACGCAGAGGGACAGGACCCCTATGGCTACACCTTC
15	TRBV30	-	TRBJ2-2	-	CAWSVPRRDTGELFF	TGTGCCTGGAGTGTCCCCCGGAGGGACACCGGGGAGCTGTTTTTT
16	TRBV11-2	-	TRBJ1-3	-	CASSLGLRLSGNTIYF	TGTGCCAGCAGCTTAGGTCTAAGGTTATCTGGAAACACCATATATTTT
17	TRBV7-6	TRBD2	TRBJ2-1	-	CASSPGGAGGPYNEQFF	TGTGCCAGCAGCCCGGGTGGCGCGGGAGGGCCCTACAATGAGCAGTTCTTC
15	TRBV7-2	-	TRBJ1-4	-	CASSPAGGLSEKLFF	TGTGCCAGCAGCCCGGCCGGAGGGTTAAGTGAAAAACTGTTTTTT
16	TRBV7-9	TRBD2	TRBJ2-7	-	CASSRGGIAGRHEQYF	TGTGCCAGCAGCCGGGGTGGGATAGCGGGGAGGCACGAGCAGTACTTC
14	TRBV5-4	TRBD2	TRBJ2-5	once	CASSPRGGRETQYF	TGTGCCAGCAGCCCAAGGGGAGGGAGAGAGACCCAGTACTTC
17	TRBV27	-	TRBJ2-5	-	CASSNPPRGSGQETQYF	TGTGCCAGCAGTAACCCCCCCCGCGGTAGCGGACAAGAGACCCAGTACTTC
15	TRBV7-8	-	TRBJ2-7	few	CASSLARTARGEQYF	TGTGCCAGCAGCTTAGCGCGGACCGCCCGCGGCGAGCAGTACTTC
13	TRBV6-1	-	TRBJ1-6	once	CATGMETNSPLHF	TGTGCCACCGGAATGGAGACTAATTCACCCCTCCACTTT
16	TRBV5-4	TRBD1	TRBJ2-7	-	CASSSADRGPFYEQYF	TGTGCCAGCAGCTCTGCCGACAGGGGCCCCTTCTACGAGCAGTACTTC
14	TRBV18	-	TRBJ1-1	-	CASSLDQENTEAFF	TGTGCCAGCTCACTCGATCAGGAGAACACTGAAGCTTTCTTT
13	TRBV5-1	-	TRBJ2-7	-	CASRPLSSYEQYF	TGCGCCAGCAGGCCGTTAAGCTCCTACGAGCAGTACTTC
14	TRBV18	-	TRBJ2-7	-	CASSPSGTIYEQYF	TGTGCCAGCTCACCGTCCGGGACAATCTACGAGCAGTACTTC
14	TRBV19	-	TRBJ2-5	-	CASSIAGYLRTQYF	TGTGCCAGTAGTATAGCCGGCTACCTCCGGACCCAGTACTTC
15	TRBV18	-	TRBJ2-7	-	CASSQSGGRSYEQYF	TGTGCCAGCTCACAGTCGGGGGGCCGCTCCTACGAGCAGTACTTC
13	TRBV9	-	TRBJ2-1	-	CASSVASANEQFF	TGTGCCAGCAGCGTAGCTAGTGCGAATGAGCAGTTCTTC
14	TRBV6-5	-	TRBJ2-7	-	CASSYLGSPYEQYF	TGTGCCAGCAGTTACCTAGGATCCCCCTACGAGCAGTACTTC
14	TRBV27	-	TRBJ1-4	-	CASSLLGANEKLFF	TGTGCCAGCAGTTTGTTGGGGGCTAATGAAAAACTGTTTTTT
15	TRBV4-1	-	TRBJ2-2	-	CASSQLGEVTGELFF	TGCGCCAGCAGCCAACTGGGGGAAGTCACCGGGGAGCTGTTTTTT